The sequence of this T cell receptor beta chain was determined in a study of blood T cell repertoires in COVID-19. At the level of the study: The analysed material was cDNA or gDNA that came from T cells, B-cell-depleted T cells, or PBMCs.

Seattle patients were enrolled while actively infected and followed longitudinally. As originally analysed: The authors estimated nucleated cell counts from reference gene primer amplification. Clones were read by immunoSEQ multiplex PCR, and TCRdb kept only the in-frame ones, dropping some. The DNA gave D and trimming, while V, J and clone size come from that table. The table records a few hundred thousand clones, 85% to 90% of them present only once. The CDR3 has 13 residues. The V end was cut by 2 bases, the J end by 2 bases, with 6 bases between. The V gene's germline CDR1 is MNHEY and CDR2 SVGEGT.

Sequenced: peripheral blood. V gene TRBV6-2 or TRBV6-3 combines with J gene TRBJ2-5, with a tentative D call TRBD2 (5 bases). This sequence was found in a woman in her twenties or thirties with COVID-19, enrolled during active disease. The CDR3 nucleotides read TGTGCCAGCAGTTACGGAGGTCAAGAGACCCAGTACTTC. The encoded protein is CASSYGGQETQYF.